Shown below are 19 T cell receptor beta chains from a single sample sequenced in a study of Tregs in tolerant kidney transplant recipients (dated by TCRdb to about 2019). The library was prepared using the immunoSEQ multiplex PCR assay. The source is immuneACCESS, and TCRdb retained only in-frame sequences with V and J called. Part of the clones is not carried over; for the studies checked, unresolved V genes explain less than half of this, and the remainder is unexplained. Per the sample table, the count is 25,000 to 35,000 clones. The ten biggest clones cover about 7.6% of the sample. The time point label, as the study defines it: blood sample drawn before combined kidney and bone marrow transplant. The material sequenced was CD8+ T cells from blood, taken before the transplant. These receptor sequences come from a human donor who received a combined kidney and bone marrow transplant.

As for this clone: The CDR3 end lies 3 residues beyond the end of the read and is filled in from the germline J gene. The chain links TRBV7-6 to TRBJ1-1; D ambiguous. V was cut by 0 bases and J by 1 base, with 3 bases left in between. The length of the CDR3 is 13 residues. Germline V gene lookup returns CDR1 SGHVS and CDR2 FNYEAQ. CDR3 DNA, as far as it was read: TGTGCCAGCAGCTTAGCCGGGAACACTGAA. Amino acids: CASSLAGNTE. The entire CDR3 protein is CASSLAGNTEAFF.

In the case of this clone: Read sequence stops 3 residues before the CDR3 end, and the germline J gene provides the missing end. This chain links TRBV7-9 with TRBJ2-7; D unclear. V was shortened by 5 bases and J by 5 bases, with 16 bases between the two germline ends. Germline CDR1 and CDR2: SEHNR and FQNEAQ (reference sequence). CDR3 size: 14 residues. CDR3 bases read: TGTGCCAGCAGCAGCGCGCTCGACTTGGACGAG. It yields the protein CASSSALDLDE. The whole CDR3 sequence reads CASSSALDLDEQYF.

In the case of this clone: Read coverage stops 3 residues before the CDR3 terminus; the germline J gene supplies the remainder. V and J are TRBV30 and TRBJ1-1; unclear D gene. Germline V lookup: CDR1 GTSNPN, CDR2 SVGIG (reference sequence). This CDR3 has 11 amino acids. The sequenced CDR3 bases are TGTGCCTCAGAAGTCCCCGGAGGG. Amino acid sequence: CASEVPGG. The whole CDR3 protein reads CASEVPGGAFF.

Concerning this clone: The CDR3 end falls 3 residues outside the read, so it is completed with the germline J gene. This chain joins TRBV29-1 and TRBJ1-2; 9 bases align to TRBD1. This CDR3 comprises 13 residues. CDR1 is SQVTM and CDR2 is ANQGSEA in the germline V gene. The part of the CDR3 DNA that was read is TGCAGCGTTCTTATACAGGGGGCGCGGGGC. Amino acids: CSVLIQGARG. The whole CDR3 sequence reads CSVLIQGARGYTF.

Comments on this clone: From the germline J gene comes the end of the CDR3, since the read stops 3 residues before it. The rearrangement uses TRBV30 and TRBJ1-1; TRBD1 matches at 8 bases. V shed 0 bases, J shed 4 bases, and the junction held 4 bases outside the gene matches. This CDR3 is built from 14 residues. The germline V gene encodes CDR1 GTSNPN and CDR2 SVGIG (reference sequence). CDR3 amino acids: CAWSVGQGATEAFF. CDR3 DNA, as far as it was read: TGTGCCTGGAGTGTAGGGCAGGGGGCCACTGAA.

To note about this clone: The sequenced fragment ends 3 residues before the CDR3 boundary, so the rest is inferred from the germline J gene. The chain uses TRBV5-6 and TRBJ2-2; 7 nucleotides match TRBD1. The CDR3 is 14 amino acids. CDR1 and CDR2 (germline): SGHDT, YYEEEE. Unmatched junction bases numbered 4, after V lost 6 bases and J lost 2 bases. Here the CDR3 reads CASNRDSNTGELFF. Partial CDR3 DNA: TGTGCCAGCAACCGGGACAGTAACACCGGGGAG.

Concerning this clone: The sequence runs out 3 residues before the end of the CDR3; the remainder is reconstructed from the germline J gene. The genes are TRBV12-3 or TRBV12-4 and TRBJ1-1; 7 bases are a match to TRBD1. There are 15 residues in the CDR3. J lost 4 bases, V lost 2 bases, and 7 bases had no gene match. CDR3 DNA (partial): TGTGCCAGCAGTTTACAGGGAGGGGGCGTCACTGAA. As protein: CASSLQGGGVTE. The CDR3 reads in full as CASSLQGGGVTEAFF.

With regard to this clone: From the germline J gene comes the end of the CDR3, since the read stops 3 residues before it. V gene TRBV19 combines with J gene TRBJ1-1; 9 bases are a match to TRBD1. The CDR3 loop spans 14 amino acids. V gave up 6 bases and J gave up 2 bases; unmatched junction bases: 4. The germline gives CDR1 LNHDA, CDR2 SQIVND (reference sequence). The CDR3 bases that were read are TGTGCCAGTAGCGAGGGACAGGGAAACACTGAA. Its protein is CASSEGQGNTE. The complete CDR3 sequence is CASSEGQGNTEAFF.

About this clone: With the read ending 3 residues before the CDR3 end, the germline J gene is used to fill in that end. The chain carries TRBV2 and TRBJ2-3, with 8 bases lining up with TRBD2. Germline trimming cut 6 bases from V and 2 bases from J; bases unmatched to any gene: 16. CDR3 length: 18 amino acids. Germline CDR1 SNHLY, CDR2 FYNNEI. The CDR3 sequence is CASSPLKVGGGFTDTQYF. The part of the CDR3 DNA that was read is TGTGCCAGCAGCCCCCTGAAGGTGGGCGGGGGGTTCACAGATACG.

For this clone: The CDR3 end lies 3 residues beyond the end of the read and is filled in from the germline J gene. V usage is TRBV6-2 or TRBV6-3 and J usage is TRBJ1-1; tentative D call: TRBD1 (6 bases). From germline, CDR1 is MNHEY and CDR2 SVGEGT. V lost 2 bases and J 4 bases, leaving 20 bases between the germline ends. The CDR3 has 17 amino acids. The part of the CDR3 DNA that was read is TGTGCCAGCAGTTACCCGGAGGGGATCGGACAGAGCACTGAA. Translation gives CASSYPEGIGQSTE. The complete CDR3 sequence is CASSYPEGIGQSTEAFF.

With regard to this clone: The sequenced fragment ends 3 residues before the CDR3 boundary, so the rest is inferred from the germline J gene. The sample contains more than one DNA sequence encoding this CDR3. This sequence joins TRBV2 and TRBJ2-7; 8 positions match TRBD1. V lost 6 bases, J lost 2 bases, and 9 bases stayed unmatched. This CDR3 has 15 residues. CDR1 is SNHLY and CDR2 is FYNNEI in the germline V gene. CDR3 DNA, as far as it was read: TGTGCCAGCAGGGTACGGGGACAGGATACCTACGAG. Protein: CASRVRGQDTYE. The CDR3 as a whole reads CASRVRGQDTYEQYF.

Comment on this clone: The read stops 3 residues short of the end of the CDR3; the missing end is completed from the germline J gene. The genes are TRBV15 and TRBJ1-4; a possible D gene is TRBD1 (6 bases). There are 14 residues in the CDR3. The germline gives CDR1 LNHNV, CDR2 YYDKDF (reference sequence). The ends were cut back, 7 bases at V and 8 bases at J, with 17 bases in the middle. CDR3 protein: CATTPEGVGEKLFF. The sequenced CDR3 bases are TGTGCCACCACCCCAGAGGGGGTGGGCGAAAAA.

Points on this clone: The read terminates 3 residues ahead of where the CDR3 ends, so the germline J gene completes it. The V gene is TRBV6-7, the J gene TRBJ1-5; TRBD1 agrees at 7 bases. TRBV6-7 is assigned to the ORF class and has an uncertain function. The CDR3 runs 15 residues. J lost 6 bases, V lost 11 bases, and 16 bases had no gene match. Here the CDR3 reads CAPRGDFQWGQPQHF. The DNA read from the CDR3 is TGTGCCCCCAGGGGGGATTTCCAATGGGGTCAGCCC.

Worth noting for this clone: The read ends 3 residues shy of where the CDR3 ends; the end is completed using the germline J gene. V and J are TRBV19 and TRBJ2-7, with D perhaps matching TRBD2 (6 bases). Trimming took off 3 bases at V and 6 bases at J, with 15 bases between the two ends. CDR1 is LNHDA and CDR2 is SQIVND in the germline V gene (reference sequence). The CDR3 sequence is 14 residues long. Here the CDR3 reads CASSMRGEVVEQYF. CDR3 DNA (partial): TGTGCCAGTAGTATGCGAGGGGAGGTCGTCGAG.

A word on this clone: The CDR3 extends 3 residues past the end of the read, so its final part is completed from the germline J gene. V usage is TRBV5-4 and J usage is TRBJ1-1; a weak D match, TRBD1 (5 bases). The germline V and J ends were trimmed by 3 bases and 5 bases, with 8 bases remaining between them. The CDR3 is 12 amino acids. In germline, CDR1 is SGHNT, CDR2 YYREEE (reference sequence). The CDR3 spells CASSSDSTEAFF. The sequenced part of the CDR3 DNA is TGTGCCAGCAGCTCAGACAGTACTGAA.

On this clone itself: With the read ending 3 residues before the CDR3 end, the germline J gene is used to fill in that end. This chain uses TRBV19 with TRBJ1-3; a weak D match, TRBD1 (6 bases). V was trimmed by 3 bases and J by 0 bases, leaving 12 bases between them. The CDR3 has 16 residues. The V gene's germline CDR1 is LNHDA and CDR2 SQIVND (reference sequence). Incomplete CDR3 DNA: TGTGCCAGTAGTATGAACGACAGGTACTCTGGAAACACC. Translation: CASSMNDRYSGNT. The full CDR3 reads CASSMNDRYSGNTIYF.

As concerns this clone: One junction end does not reproduce the germline sequence, and a read error may be involved. The CDR3 extends 3 residues past the end of the read, so its final part is completed from the germline J gene. The chain recombines TRBV19 with TRBJ2-7, with a weak D call TRBD1 (6 bases). Germline CDR1 is LNHDA and CDR2 is SQIVND (reference sequence). CDR3 length equals 14 residues. The sequenced part of the CDR3 DNA is TGTGCCAGTGGTATAGGGGACATCTCCTACGAG. It specifies CASGIGDISYE. The whole CDR3 is CASGIGDISYEQYF.

On this clone: The CDR3 end is not reached by the read, which stops 3 residues before it; the germline J gene fills it in. The J gene is TRBJ2-1, the V gene TRBV19; 9 positions match TRBD2. Germline V gene sequence: CDR1 LNHDA, CDR2 SQIVND (reference sequence). The CDR3 loop spans 16 amino acids. V lost 7 bases to trimming and J lost 4 bases; unmatched junction nucleotides: 11. Here the CDR3 reads CASTPQAGGSYNEQFF. Incomplete CDR3 DNA: TGTGCCAGTACCCCACAAGCGGGAGGCTCATACAATGAG.

Note on this clone: From the germline J gene comes the end of the CDR3, since the read stops 3 residues before it. This chain joins TRBV29-1 and TRBJ1-2; TRBD1 is a possible D gene (5 bases). Germline V gene sequence: CDR1 SQVTM, CDR2 ANQGSEA. Trimming pared 3 bases from V and 7 bases from J, leaving 9 bases between. CDR3 length: 11 residues. The CDR3 spells CSVEAGGGYTF. The covered CDR3 bases are TGCAGCGTTGAGGCGGGGGGTGGC.